This TCR beta chain came from a study of blood T cell repertoires in COVID-19. Across the whole study: Samples representing acute and convalescent COVID-19 were sourced from the United States, Italy and Spain. T cells, B-cell-depleted T cells, or PBMCs supplied cDNA or gDNA.

Germline lookup yields CDR1 PRHDT and CDR2 FYEKMQ (reference sequence). The V and J ends lost 5 bases and 4 bases respectively, with 15 bases between them. The CDR3 length is 14 residues. In the authors' workflow: Amplification of reference gene primers was used by the study to estimate nucleated cell counts. Clones were sequenced by immunoSEQ multiplex PCR, and TCRdb holds only the in-frame ones, with some missing. V and J calls plus clone size are reproduced from that table; the DNA served to infer D and trimming. The sample lists roughly 240,000 clones; roughly 85% were seen once. Patients from Seattle were sampled longitudinally, starting during active infection.

Material: peripheral blood. J is TRBJ2-7 and V is TRBV13, with TRBD1 as a possible D gene (5 bases). This sequence was found in a man aged 45-65 years with COVID-19, enrolled during active disease. CDR3 in DNA: TGTGCCAGCAGCCCCACTTCGTCAGGGTACGAGCAGTACTTC. Translating it yields CASSPTSSGYEQYF.